The T cell receptor beta chain described here comes from a study of blood T cell repertoires in COVID-19. Participant-given clinical history determined each cohort assignment. The CDR3 length is 18 residues. Profiling relied on immunoSEQ multiplex PCR, and the TCRdb table lists in-frame clones only, not all of them. Here the sample spans around 280,000 clones, around 90% being singletons. The V call is TRBV12-2, the J call TRBJ1-4. TRBV12-2 represents a pseudogene. The TCR was taken from a woman aged 35 to 49 who had recovered from COVID-19. The sample consisted of PBMCs or T cells enriched from blood (not recorded which). The CDR3 loop is CASRLEGEAGFANEKLFF. CDR3 nucleotides: TGTGCAAGTCGCTTAGAGGGAGAGGCCGGGTTTGCTAATGAAAAACTGTTTTTT.